This TCR beta chain stems from a study of cytomegalovirus exposure and HLA in healthy donors. Points from the study as a whole: According to an earlier analysis, most TCR beta V segments yielded productive rearrangements about 90% or about 30% of the time. Cytomegalovirus status was reportedly diagnosed by the classifier with high sensitivity and specificity.

The germline V gene encodes CDR1 MNHNY and CDR2 SVGAGI (reference sequence). This CDR3 spans 13 amino acids. The V and J ends lost 6 bases and 6 bases respectively, with 14 bases between them. Points on this clone: As yet, its antigen is unknown.

The PCR ran on 60 Vbeta and 13 Jbeta primers. Clones were sequenced by immunoSEQ multiplex PCR, and TCRdb holds only the in-frame ones, with some missing. The sample contains roughly 170,000 clones, 80% of which appear only once. The rearrangement links TRBV6-6 to TRBJ1-2; no clear D. The TCR sequence derives from a boy aged 5-17 years in good health and CMV-seronegative. Sequenced sample: PBMCs. The CDR3 is CASSSDMIDGYTF. DNA for the CDR3: TGTGCCAGCAGCTCTGACATGATTGATGGCTACACCTTC.